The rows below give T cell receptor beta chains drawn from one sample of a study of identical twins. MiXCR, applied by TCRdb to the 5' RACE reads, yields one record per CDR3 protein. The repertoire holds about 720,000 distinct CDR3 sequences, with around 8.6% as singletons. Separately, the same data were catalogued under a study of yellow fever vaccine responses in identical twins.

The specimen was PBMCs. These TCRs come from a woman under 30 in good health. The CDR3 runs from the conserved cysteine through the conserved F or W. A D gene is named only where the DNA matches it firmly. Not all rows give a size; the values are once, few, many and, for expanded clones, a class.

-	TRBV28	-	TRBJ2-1	TGTGCCAGCACCCTGCAAGTTAGGGGCAGCGATGAGCAGTTCTTC	CASTLQVRGSDEQFF
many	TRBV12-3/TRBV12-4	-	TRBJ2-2	TGTGCCAGCAGCCATACGGACACCGGGGAGCTGTTTTTT	CASSHTDTGELFF
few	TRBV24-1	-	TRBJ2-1	TGTGCCACCAGTGATAAGGAGCCCGGACACGACTACAATGAGCAGTTCTTC	CATSDKEPGHDYNEQFF
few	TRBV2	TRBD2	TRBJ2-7	TGTGCCAGCGACGGAACCCGGACTAGCGTCTACGAGCAGTACTTC	CASDGTRTSVYEQYF
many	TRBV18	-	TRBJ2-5	TGTGCCAGCTCACCCGGACGGATCCAAGAGACCCAGTACTTC	CASSPGRIQETQYF
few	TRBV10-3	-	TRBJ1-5	TGTGCCATCAGTGAGTCCCAGGGCATGGGGCAGCCCCAGCATTTT	CAISESQGMGQPQHF
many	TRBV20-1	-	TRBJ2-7	TGCAGTGCTAGGGTCGAGGGCTACGAGCAGTACTTC	CSARVEGYEQYF
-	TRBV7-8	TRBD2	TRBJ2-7	TGTGCCAGCCTAGTGGCTAGCGGGTCCTACGAGCAGTACTTC	CASLVASGSYEQYF
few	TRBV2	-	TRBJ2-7	TGTGCCAGCACCCAAGAGGCCAGGGGCTACGAGCAGTACTTC	CASTQEARGYEQYF
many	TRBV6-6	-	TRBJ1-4	TGTGCCAGCAGAACCTGGGATGGTGAAAAACTGTTTTTT	CASRTWDGEKLFF
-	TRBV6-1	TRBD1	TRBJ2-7	TGTGCCAGCAGGCATCGGGGACAGGGGGTATCGTACTTC	CASRHRGQGVSYF
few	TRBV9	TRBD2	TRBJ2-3	TGTGCCAGCAGCCCAAGAGAGACTAGCGGGGGAGAGCAGTATTTT	CASSPRETSGGEQYF
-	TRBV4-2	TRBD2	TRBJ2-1	TGTGCCAGCAGCCAAGAGAGACTAGCGGGGCTGGGGCTCAATGAGCAGTTCTTC	CASSQERLAGLGLNEQFF
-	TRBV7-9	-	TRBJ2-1	TGTGCCAGCAGCCGGACTCCTAGGGACCATGAGCAGTTCTTC	CASSRTPRDHEQFF
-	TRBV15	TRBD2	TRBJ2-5	TGTGCCACCAGCAGAGACCGGACTAGCGCCCAGAGGGCCCAGTACTTC	CATSRDRTSAQRAQYF
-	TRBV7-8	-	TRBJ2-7	TGTGCCAGCAGCCCCCGCGGAGGGTCGGACGAGCAGTACTTC	CASSPRGGSDEQYF
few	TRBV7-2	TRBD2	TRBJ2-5	TGTGCCAGCAGCCCCTTTAGGACCTCGGGGGGGGTTCCCCAGTACTTC	CASSPFRTSGGVPQYF
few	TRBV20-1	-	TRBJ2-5	TGCAGTGCTAGAGATGGGCTGGGAAGGGAGACCCAGTACTTC	CSARDGLGRETQYF
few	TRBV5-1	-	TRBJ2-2	TGCGCCAGCAGCTTGGCCAATCTCGGGGAGCTGTTTTTT	CASSLANLGELFF
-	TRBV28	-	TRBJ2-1	TGTGCCAGCAGTTCACGGACGGCCCGGGGGTTCTTC	CASSSRTARGFF
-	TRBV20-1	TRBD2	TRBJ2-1	TGCAGTGCTAGAGATCGGGGAGCGGGGCACTACAATGAGCAGTTCTTC	CSARDRGAGHYNEQFF
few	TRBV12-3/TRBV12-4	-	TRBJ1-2	TGTGCCAGCAGTTTAGCGGGGGGACGGCGTTTAGGCTATGGCTACACCTTC	CASSLAGGRRLGYGYTF
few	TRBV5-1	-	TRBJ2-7	TGCGCCAGCAGCGGAGGACAGAATTACTACGAGCAGTACTTC	CASSGGQNYYEQYF
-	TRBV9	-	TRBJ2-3	TGTGCCAGCAGCGCCCTCGGCGGGACTAGCACAGATACGCAGTATTTT	CASSALGGTSTDTQYF
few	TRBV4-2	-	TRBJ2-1	TGTGCCAGCAGCCAACCTCCCTACAATGAGCAGTTCTTC	CASSQPPYNEQFF
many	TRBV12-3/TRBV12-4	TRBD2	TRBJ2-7	TGTGCCAGCAGCCTGGGACTAGCGGGAGGCGAGCAGTACTTC	CASSLGLAGGEQYF
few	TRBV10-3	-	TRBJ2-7	TGTGCCATCAGTGAGCCTGCCAACTACGAGCAGTACTTC	CAISEPANYEQYF
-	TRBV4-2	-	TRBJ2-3	TGTGCCAGCAGCCACGACACCGGGTCCTCTAACACAGATACGCAGTATTTT	CASSHDTGSSNTDTQYF
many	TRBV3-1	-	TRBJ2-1	TGTGCCAGCAGCCAAGAAGGGGGTTGGGGTGAGCAGTTCTTC	CASSQEGGWGEQFF
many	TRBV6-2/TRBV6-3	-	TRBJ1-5	TGTGCCAGCAGTTTCGGGAGCAGCAATCAGCCCCAGCATTTT	CASSFGSSNQPQHF
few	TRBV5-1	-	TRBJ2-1	TGCGCCAGCAGCAGGTCGGAGCGGACCCTCAGTGAGCAGTTCTTC	CASSRSERTLSEQFF
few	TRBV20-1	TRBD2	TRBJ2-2	TGCAGTGCTAGACCGGGACTAGCGGCGAACACCGGGGAGCTGTTTTTT	CSARPGLAANTGELFF
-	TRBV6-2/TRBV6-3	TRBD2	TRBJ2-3	TGTGCCAGCAAGGGGACTAGCGGGGACACAGATACGCAGTATTTT	CASKGTSGDTDTQYF
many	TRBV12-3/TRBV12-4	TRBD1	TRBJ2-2	TGTGCCAGCAGTGGCCGGGACAGGGTTGCGAACACCGGGGAGCTGTTTTTT	CASSGRDRVANTGELFF
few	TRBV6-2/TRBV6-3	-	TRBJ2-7	TGTGCCAGCAAGTCCGGACCGTCCTACGAGCAGTACTTC	CASKSGPSYEQYF
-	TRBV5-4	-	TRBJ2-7	TGTGCCAGCAGCCCGACTCCATACAACCCCTACGAGCAGTACTTC	CASSPTPYNPYEQYF
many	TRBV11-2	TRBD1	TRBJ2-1	TGTGCCAGCAGCTTCCGGGACAGGGTACCGGATGAGCAGTTCTTC	CASSFRDRVPDEQFF
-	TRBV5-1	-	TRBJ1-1	TGCGCCAGCAGCCCTGGGAAGGGGTTGAACACTGAAGCTTTCTTT	CASSPGKGLNTEAFF
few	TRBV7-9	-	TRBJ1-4	TGTGCCAGCAGCTCGAGGACAGTGCTAGGGGAAAAACTGTTTTTT	CASSSRTVLGEKLFF
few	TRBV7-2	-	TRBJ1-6	TGTGCCAGCAGCCTCATGGGGGTTAATTCACCCCTCCACTTT	CASSLMGVNSPLHF
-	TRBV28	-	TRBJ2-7	TGTGCCAGCAGTTTCGCCAGCGAGTACGAGCAGTACTTC	CASSFASEYEQYF
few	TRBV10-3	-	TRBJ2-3	TGTGCCACCCGACCGGGGAACACAGATACGCAGTATTTT	CATRPGNTDTQYF
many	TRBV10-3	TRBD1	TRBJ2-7	TGTGCCATCAGTGAGCAGCTACAGGGGACCTACGAGCAGTACTTC	CAISEQLQGTYEQYF
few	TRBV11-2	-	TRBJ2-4	TGTGCCAGCAGCTTAGGTGGACTGAACAAAAACATTCAGTACTTC	CASSLGGLNKNIQYF
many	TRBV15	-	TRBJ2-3	TGTGCCACCAGCAGAGAGCGGGCTTCGGGCACAGATACGCAGTATTTT	CATSRERASGTDTQYF
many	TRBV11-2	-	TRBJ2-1	TGTGCCAGCAGCTTTATGGGGATCAATGAGCAGTTCTTC	CASSFMGINEQFF
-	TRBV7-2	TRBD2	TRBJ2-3	TGTGCCAGCAGCTTGGGACTAGCGGGAATGGATACGCAGTATTTT	CASSLGLAGMDTQYF
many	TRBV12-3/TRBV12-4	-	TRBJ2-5	-	CASSFGPGTVGTQYF
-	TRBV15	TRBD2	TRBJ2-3	TGTGCCACCAGCAGAGATCGGTGGCGGGAGGGCACAGATACGCAGTATTTT	CATSRDRWREGTDTQYF
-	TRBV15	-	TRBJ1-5	TGTGCCACCAGCAGAGTTGGAAGGAATCAGCCCCAGCATTTT	CATSRVGRNQPQHF
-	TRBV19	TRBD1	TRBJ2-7	TGTGCCAGTAGTATGCTGACAGGGGGTTCCTACGAGCAGTACTTC	CASSMLTGGSYEQYF
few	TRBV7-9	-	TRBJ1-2	TGTGCCAGCAGCTTAGGGACGGCCGGATTAGCTAACTATGGCTACACCTTC	CASSLGTAGLANYGYTF